These 11 T cell receptor beta chains were sequenced from one sample in a study of T-cell memory formation after mild COVID-19. From the 5' RACE reads, TCRdb called clonotypes with MiXCR, one entry per CDR3 protein. The profile shows more than 450,000 distinct CDR3 sequences, roughly 18% of them singletons. Material for sequencing was PBMCs or a T cell subset sorted from them (not recorded which). The source is an adult woman who had mild COVID-19 (a few samples of this study predate the infection). Cell type and time point are not known.

This rearrangement joins TRBV5-5 to TRBJ2-5; D might be TRBD2 (5 bases). Per germline, CDR1 SGHKS and CDR2 YYEKEE (reference sequence). The CDR3 runs 14 residues. Trimming shortened V by 2 bases and J by 5 bases, and 13 bases separated the two germline ends. CDR3 DNA: TGTGCCAGCAGCTTTAATCCACCGGGGGAGACCCAGTACTTC. This codes for CASSFNPPGETQYF.

Only a few counts were recorded for this clonotype. The chain is built from TRBV20-1 and TRBJ1-5, with 9 bases aligning to TRBD1. The V and J ends lost 6 bases and 5 bases, in that order; junction bases with no gene match: 14. CDR1 is DFQATT, CDR2 SNEGSKA, per germline (reference sequence). The CDR3 has 16 amino acids. The chain's CDR3 is CSAADRDRAQYQPQHF. The CDR3 DNA follows: TGCAGTGCCGCAGACCGGGACAGGGCCCAGTATCAGCCCCAGCATTTT.

This clonotype was seen repeatedly, ten times or more. The rearrangement joins TRBV5-1 to TRBJ2-7; D is perhaps TRBD2 (6 bases). Trimming cost V 7 bases and J 3 bases, with 20 bases left between them. CDR1 SGHRS and CDR2 YFSETQ come from the germline V gene. The CDR3 length is 15 residues. The CDR3 nucleotides are TGCGCCAGCCAGGACTCGGCGGGGACGGACTACGAGCAGTACTTC. It yields the protein CASQDSAGTDYEQYF. The whole variable domain, remainder taken from reference TRBV5-1 and TRBJ2-7, is KAGVTQTPRYLIKTRGQQVTLSCSPISGHRSVSWYQQTPGQGLQFLFEYFSETQRNKGNFPGRFSGRQFSNSRSEMNVSTLELGDSALYLCASQDSAGTDYEQYFGPGTRLTVT.

The J gene is TRBJ2-7, the V gene TRBV12-3 or TRBV12-4; D unresolved. This CDR3 has 15 residues. V lost 5 bases to trimming and J lost 6 bases, with 20 bases between them. The CDR3 region has the DNA TGTGCCAGCAGTCAAGGGAACTTGGGCTTCCTCGAGCAGTACTTC. Residues: CASSQGNLGFLEQYF.

This clonotype was recorded a few times. The chain is built from TRBV12-3 or TRBV12-4 and TRBJ1-1; TRBD1 might be the D (5 bases). V shed 3 bases and J shed 11 bases, with 16 bases lying between them. There are 13 residues in the CDR3. CDR3 in amino acids: CASSFVQERGAFF. In DNA form, the CDR3 reads TGTGCCAGCAGTTTCGTACAGGAGAGAGGGGCTTTCTTT.

The CDR3 is CASTLKGGSYEQYF. The DNA for the CDR3 is TGTGCCAGCACCCTGAAGGGGGGAAGCTACGAGCAGTACTTC. The chain has TRBV3-1 and TRBJ2-7; D tentatively reads TRBD1 or TRBD2 (6 bases each). CDR1 LGHDT and CDR2 YNNKEL come from the germline V gene (reference sequence). This CDR3 has 14 residues. V lost 7 bases to trimming and J lost 3 bases, with 16 bases between them.

This clonotype occurred a few times. The gene calls are TRBV9 and TRBJ2-4, with D maybe TRBD2 (6 bases). V was trimmed by 0 bases and J by 7 bases, leaving 11 bases between them. CDR3 length equals 14 residues. Germline loops: CDR1 SGDLS, CDR2 YYNGEE. The CDR3 is CASSVGSGGNIQYF. DNA of the CDR3: TGTGCCAGCAGCGTAGGTAGCGGAGGGAACATTCAGTACTTC.

This chain joins TRBV9 and TRBJ2-7, with 7 nucleotides matching TRBD2. The CDR3 is made up of 16 amino acids. Germline trimming cut 4 bases from V and 3 bases from J; bases unmatched to any gene: 13. Germline values: CDR1 SGDLS, CDR2 YYNGEE. CDR3 nucleotide sequence: TGTGCCAGCAGCCCTAGCGGCAGAAAAACAATCTACGAGCAGTACTTC. As protein: CASSPSGRKTIYEQYF.

The chain's CDR3 is CATPGTGAYEQYF. The CDR3 coding sequence is TGCGCCACCCCCGGGACAGGGGCCTACGAGCAGTACTTC. V gene TRBV4-1 combines with J gene TRBJ2-7, with 10 bases fitting TRBD1. The germline gives CDR1 MGHRA, CDR2 YSYEKL. The CDR3 has 13 amino acids. Trimming removed 10 bases from V and 2 bases from J; junction bases left unmatched: 5.

The V and J genes are TRBV12-3 or TRBV12-4 and TRBJ1-5, with a weak D call TRBD1 (6 bases). There are 16 residues in the CDR3. V lost 7 bases to trimming and J lost 0 bases, with 16 bases between them. CDR3 bases: TGTGCCAGCATGGGAGGACAGCCGTATAGCAATCAGCCCCAGCATTTT. Protein: CASMGGQPYSNQPQHF.

The chain has TRBV5-1 and TRBJ2-1; no definite D call. V was trimmed by 4 bases and J by 5 bases, leaving 7 bases between them. Germline CDR1 is SGHRS and CDR2 is YFSETQ. There are 12 residues in the CDR3. The chain's CDR3 is CASSARHNEQFF. The CDR3 DNA sequence: TGCGCCAGCAGCGCCCGTCACAATGAGCAGTTCTTC.